Listed here is a single T cell receptor (beta chain). Antigen specificity is unknown. One entry per CDR3 protein results from TCRdb running MiXCR on the reads. The table records 380,000 or so distinct CDR3 sequences, roughly 34% of them present only once. This sample was included in a study of T cell repertoires in cytomegalovirus infection. Looking at the study overall: Both CMV infection and a matching HLA type were indicated by public TCR beta signatures. Notes on the study in general: The ex vivo response was dominated by HLA-C-restricted CMV-specific TCR beta clonotypes.

Looked up from germline, CDR1 is SQVTM and CDR2 is ANQGSEA. The junction had 7 bases not matched to a gene; V was cut back by 3 bases and J by 2 bases. The CDR3 is made up of 16 amino acids. The origin of this receptor is a human donor in good health (CMV status not recorded). Some clones in this sample may be carry-over from other donors' samples. The specimen comprised cultured PBMCs, sampled from culture after CMV antigen stimulation. This chain links TRBV29-1 with TRBJ2-1, with TRBD2 identical over 10 bases. The CDR3 nucleotides are TGCAGCGTTGAGGGGGCTAGCGGGAGTACCTACAATGAGCAGTTCTTC. As protein: CSVEGASGSTYNEQFF.